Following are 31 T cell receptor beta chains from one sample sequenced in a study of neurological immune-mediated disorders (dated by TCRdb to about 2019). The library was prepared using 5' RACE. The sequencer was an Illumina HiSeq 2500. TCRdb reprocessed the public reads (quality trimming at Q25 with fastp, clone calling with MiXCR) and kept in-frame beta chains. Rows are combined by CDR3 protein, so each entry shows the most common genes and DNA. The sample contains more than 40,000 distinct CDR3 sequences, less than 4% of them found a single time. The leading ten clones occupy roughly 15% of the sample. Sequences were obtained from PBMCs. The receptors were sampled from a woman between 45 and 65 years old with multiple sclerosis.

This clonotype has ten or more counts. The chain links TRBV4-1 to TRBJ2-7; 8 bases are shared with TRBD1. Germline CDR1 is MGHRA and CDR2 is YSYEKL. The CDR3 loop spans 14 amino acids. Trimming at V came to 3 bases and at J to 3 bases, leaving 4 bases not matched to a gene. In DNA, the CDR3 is TGCGCCAGCAGCCACCCCGGACAGGGCTACGAGCAGTACGTC. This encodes CASSHPGQGYEQYV.

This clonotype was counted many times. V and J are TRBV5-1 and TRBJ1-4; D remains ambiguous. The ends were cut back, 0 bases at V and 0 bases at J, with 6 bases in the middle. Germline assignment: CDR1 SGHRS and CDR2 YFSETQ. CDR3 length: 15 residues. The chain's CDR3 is CASSLASPTNEKLFF. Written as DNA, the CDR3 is TGCGCCAGCAGCTTGGCGAGTCCAACTAATGAAAAACTGTTTTTT.

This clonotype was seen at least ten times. In DNA, the CDR3 is TGCGCCAGCAGCCTTTGGGGGGCGCGTTATGGCTACACCTTC. Translated, it gives CASSLWGARYGYTF. The V call is TRBV5-1, the J call TRBJ1-2; TRBD1 might be the D (6 bases). Trimming removed 4 bases at V and 5 bases at J, with 15 bases between. Germline V gene sequence: CDR1 SGHRS, CDR2 YFSETQ. The CDR3 runs 14 residues.

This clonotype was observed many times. The CDR3 reads CASSQLTAGGETQYF. In DNA, the CDR3 is TGCGCCAGCAGCCAACTCACGGCAGGGGGAGAGACCCAGTACTTC. V usage is TRBV4-1 and J usage is TRBJ2-5; 7 bases line up with TRBD1. The J segment lost 4 bases and the V segment lost 2 bases, leaving 7 bases of the junction unmatched. From germline, CDR1 is MGHRA and CDR2 YSYEKL. The CDR3 covers 15 residues.

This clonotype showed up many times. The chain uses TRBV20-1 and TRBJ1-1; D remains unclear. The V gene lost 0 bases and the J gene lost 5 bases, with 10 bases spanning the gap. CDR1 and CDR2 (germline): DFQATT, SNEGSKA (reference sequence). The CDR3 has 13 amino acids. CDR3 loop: CSARDPGSTEAFF. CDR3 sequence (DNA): TGCAGTGCTAGAGATCCCGGGTCAACTGAAGCTTTCTTT.

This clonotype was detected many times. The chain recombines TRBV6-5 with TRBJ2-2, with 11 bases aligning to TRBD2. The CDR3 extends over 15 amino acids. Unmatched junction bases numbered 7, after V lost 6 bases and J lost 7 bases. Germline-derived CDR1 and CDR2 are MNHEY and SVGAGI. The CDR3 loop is CASRMTSGMNGELFF. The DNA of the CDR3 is TGTGCCAGCAGGATGACTAGCGGGATGAACGGGGAGCTGTTTTTT.

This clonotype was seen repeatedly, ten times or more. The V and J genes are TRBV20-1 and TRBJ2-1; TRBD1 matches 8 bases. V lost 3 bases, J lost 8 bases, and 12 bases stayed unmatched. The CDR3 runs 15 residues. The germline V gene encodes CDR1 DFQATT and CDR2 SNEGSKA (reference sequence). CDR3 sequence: CSASQGAVEVDEQFF. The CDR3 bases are TGCAGTGCTAGTCAGGGGGCCGTGGAAGTGGATGAGCAGTTCTTC.

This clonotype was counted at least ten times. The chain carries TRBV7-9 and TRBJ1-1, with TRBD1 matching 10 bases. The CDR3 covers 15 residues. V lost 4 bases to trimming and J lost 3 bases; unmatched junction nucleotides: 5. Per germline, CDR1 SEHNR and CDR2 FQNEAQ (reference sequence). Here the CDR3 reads CASSSIDRGHTEAFF. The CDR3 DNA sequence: TGTGCCAGCAGCTCCATCGACAGGGGGCACACTGAAGCTTTCTTT.

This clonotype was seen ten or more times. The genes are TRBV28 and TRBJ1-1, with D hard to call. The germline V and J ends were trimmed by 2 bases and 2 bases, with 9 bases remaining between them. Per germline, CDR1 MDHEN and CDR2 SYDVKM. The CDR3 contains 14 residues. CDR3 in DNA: TGTGCCAGCAGTTTACACAGCTTAAACACTGAAGCTTTCTTT. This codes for CASSLHSLNTEAFF.

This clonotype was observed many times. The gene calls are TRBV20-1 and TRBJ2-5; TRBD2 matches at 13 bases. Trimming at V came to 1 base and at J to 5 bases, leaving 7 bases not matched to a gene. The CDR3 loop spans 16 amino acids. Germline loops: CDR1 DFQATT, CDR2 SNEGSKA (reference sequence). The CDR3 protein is CSARVTSGGARETQYF. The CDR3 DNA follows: TGCAGTGCTAGAGTTACTAGCGGGGGGGCCAGGGAGACCCAGTACTTC.

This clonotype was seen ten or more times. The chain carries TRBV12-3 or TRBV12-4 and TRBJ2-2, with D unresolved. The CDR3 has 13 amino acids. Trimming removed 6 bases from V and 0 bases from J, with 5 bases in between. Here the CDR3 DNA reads TGTGCCAGCAGCCCCCCGAACACCGGGGAGCTGTTTTTT. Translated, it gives CASSPPNTGELFF.

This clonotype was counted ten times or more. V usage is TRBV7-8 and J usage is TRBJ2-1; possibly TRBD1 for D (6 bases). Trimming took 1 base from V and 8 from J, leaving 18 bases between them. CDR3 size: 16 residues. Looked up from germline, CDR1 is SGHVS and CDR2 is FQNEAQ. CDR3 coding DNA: TGTGCCAGCAGCTTAGTCGGCCAGGGGAGAGGGGATGAGCAGTTCTTC. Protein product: CASSLVGQGRGDEQFF. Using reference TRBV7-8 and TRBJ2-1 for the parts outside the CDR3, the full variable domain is GAGVSQSPRYKVAKRGQDVALRCDPISGHVSLFWYQQALGQGPEFLTYFQNEAQLDKSGLPSDRFFAERPEGSVSTLKIQRTQQEDSAVYLCASSLVGQGRGDEQFFGPGTRLTVL.

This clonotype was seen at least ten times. The CDR3 DNA reads as TGCAGTGCTATGGGCGGGGGGGGGCCAGATACGCAGTATTTT. Translating gives CSAMGGGGPDTQYF. V usage is TRBV20-1 and J usage is TRBJ2-3, with 9 nucleotides matching TRBD2. Losses at the gene ends were 4 bases for V and 4 bases for J; bases not matched to a gene: 6. CDR3 length equals 14 residues. Germline V gene sequence: CDR1 DFQATT, CDR2 SNEGSKA (reference sequence).

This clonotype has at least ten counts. The CDR3 DNA reads as TGTGCCAGCAGTTTAGAACGTAGCTCCTACAATGAGCAGTTCTTC. Amino acid sequence: CASSLERSSYNEQFF. The V and J genes are TRBV12-3 or TRBV12-4 and TRBJ2-1; the D is unclear. This CDR3 region has 15 residues. Deletions cut 1 base from V and 0 bases from J, with 7 bases between.

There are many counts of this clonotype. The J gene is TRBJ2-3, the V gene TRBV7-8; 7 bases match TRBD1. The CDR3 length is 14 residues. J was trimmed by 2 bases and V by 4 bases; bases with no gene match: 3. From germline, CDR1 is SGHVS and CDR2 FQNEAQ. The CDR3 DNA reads TGTGCCAGCAGCTGGGGACAGAACACAGATACGCAGTATTTT. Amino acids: CASSWGQNTDTQYF.

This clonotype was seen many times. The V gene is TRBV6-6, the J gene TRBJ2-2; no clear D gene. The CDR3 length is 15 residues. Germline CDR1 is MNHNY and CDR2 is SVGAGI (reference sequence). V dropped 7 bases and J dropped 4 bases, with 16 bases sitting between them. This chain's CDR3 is CASTTLQLGTGELFF. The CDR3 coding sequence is TGTGCCAGCACCACCTTACAACTCGGCACCGGGGAGCTGTTTTTT.

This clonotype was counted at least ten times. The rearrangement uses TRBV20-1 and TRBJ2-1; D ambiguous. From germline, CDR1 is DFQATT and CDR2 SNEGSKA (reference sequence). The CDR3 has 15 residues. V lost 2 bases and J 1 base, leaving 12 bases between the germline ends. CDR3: CSARPALGSYNEQFF. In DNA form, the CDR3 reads TGCAGTGCTAGACCGGCCCTAGGGTCCTACAATGAGCAGTTCTTC.

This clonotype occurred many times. The CDR3 DNA reads TGCAGTGCTAGAGATGGGCGGGGGCTGAGCGCAGATACGCAGTATTTT. This gives the protein CSARDGRGLSADTQYF. The rearrangement uses TRBV20-1 and TRBJ2-3; the D gene is possibly TRBD2 (7 bases). This CDR3 spans 16 amino acids. The V end was cut by 0 bases, the J end by 4 bases, with 17 bases between. Germline loops: CDR1 DFQATT, CDR2 SNEGSKA (reference sequence).

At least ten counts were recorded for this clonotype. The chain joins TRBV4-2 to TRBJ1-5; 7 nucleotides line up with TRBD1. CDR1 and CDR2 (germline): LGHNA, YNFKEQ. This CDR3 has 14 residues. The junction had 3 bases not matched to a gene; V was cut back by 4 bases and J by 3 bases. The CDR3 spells CASSRTGSNQPQHF. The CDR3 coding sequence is TGTGCCAGCAGCCGGACAGGCTCCAATCAGCCCCAGCATTTT.

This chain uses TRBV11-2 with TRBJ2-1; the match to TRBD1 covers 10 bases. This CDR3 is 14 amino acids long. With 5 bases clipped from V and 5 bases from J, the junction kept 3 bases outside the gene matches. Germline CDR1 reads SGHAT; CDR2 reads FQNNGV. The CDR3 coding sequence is TGTGCCAGCAGCCTCGGGACAGGGGACAATGAGCAGTTCTTC. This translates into CASSLGTGDNEQFF.

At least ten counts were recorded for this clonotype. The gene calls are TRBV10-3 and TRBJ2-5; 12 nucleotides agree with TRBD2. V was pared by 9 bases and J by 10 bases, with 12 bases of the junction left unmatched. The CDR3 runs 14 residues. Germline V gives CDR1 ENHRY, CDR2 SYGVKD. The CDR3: CAMRASGGASGQYF. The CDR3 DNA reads TGTGCCATGCGGGCTAGCGGGGGGGCGAGTGGCCAGTACTTC.

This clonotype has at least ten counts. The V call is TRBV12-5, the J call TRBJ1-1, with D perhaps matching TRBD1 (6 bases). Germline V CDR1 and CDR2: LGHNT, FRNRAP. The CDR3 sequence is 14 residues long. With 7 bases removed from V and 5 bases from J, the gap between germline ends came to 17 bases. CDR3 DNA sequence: TGTGCTAGTGCCAGGGGTAGCGGGATTACTGAAGCTTTCTTT. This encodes CASARGSGITEAFF.

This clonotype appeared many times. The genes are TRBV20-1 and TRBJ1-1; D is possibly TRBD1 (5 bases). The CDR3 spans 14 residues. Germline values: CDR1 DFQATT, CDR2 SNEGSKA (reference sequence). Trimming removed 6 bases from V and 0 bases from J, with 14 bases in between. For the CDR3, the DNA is TGCAGTGCCATGGAGGGACCCTTGAACACTGAAGCTTTCTTT. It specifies CSAMEGPLNTEAFF.

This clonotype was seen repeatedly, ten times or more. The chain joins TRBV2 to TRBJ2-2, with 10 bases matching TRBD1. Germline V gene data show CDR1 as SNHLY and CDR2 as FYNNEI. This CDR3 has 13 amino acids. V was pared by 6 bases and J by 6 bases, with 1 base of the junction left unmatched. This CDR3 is CASSGQGAGELFF. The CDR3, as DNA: TGTGCCAGCAGCGGACAGGGGGCCGGGGAGCTGTTTTTT.

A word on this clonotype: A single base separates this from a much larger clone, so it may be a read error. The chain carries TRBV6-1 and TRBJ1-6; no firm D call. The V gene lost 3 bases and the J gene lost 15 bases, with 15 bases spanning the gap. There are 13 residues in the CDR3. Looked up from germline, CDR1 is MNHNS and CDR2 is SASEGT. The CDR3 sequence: CASSDLLSSHLHF. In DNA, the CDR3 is TGTGCCAGCAGTGATTTACTCTCCTCGCACCTCCACTTT.

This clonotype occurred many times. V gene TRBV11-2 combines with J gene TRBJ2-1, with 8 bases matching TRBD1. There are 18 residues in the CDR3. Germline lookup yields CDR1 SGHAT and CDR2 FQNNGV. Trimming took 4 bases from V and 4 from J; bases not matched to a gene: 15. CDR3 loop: CASSYHTRTGSNYNEQFF. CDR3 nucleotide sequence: TGTGCCAGCAGCTACCACACCAGGACAGGGTCTAATTACAATGAGCAGTTCTTC. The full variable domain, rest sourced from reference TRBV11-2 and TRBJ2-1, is EAGVAQSPRYKIIEKRQSVAFWCNPISGHATLYWYQQILGQGPKLLIQFQNNGVVDDSQLPKDRFSAERLKGVDSTLKIQPAKLEDSAVYLCASSYHTRTGSNYNEQFFGPGTRLTVL.

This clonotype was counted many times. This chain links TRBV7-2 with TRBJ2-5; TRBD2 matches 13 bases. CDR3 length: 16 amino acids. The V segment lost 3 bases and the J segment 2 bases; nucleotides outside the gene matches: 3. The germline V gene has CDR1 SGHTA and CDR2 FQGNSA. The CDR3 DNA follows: TGTGCCAGCAGCTTCCCGGGACTAGCGGGGCAAGAGACCCAGTACTTC. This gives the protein CASSFPGLAGQETQYF.

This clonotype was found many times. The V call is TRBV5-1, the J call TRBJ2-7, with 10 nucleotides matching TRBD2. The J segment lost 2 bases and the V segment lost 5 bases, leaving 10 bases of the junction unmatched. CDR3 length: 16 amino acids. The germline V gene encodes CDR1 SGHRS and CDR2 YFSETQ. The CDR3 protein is CASRKTLAGGAYEQYF. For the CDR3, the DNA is TGCGCCAGCAGAAAAACCTTAGCGGGAGGTGCCTACGAGCAGTACTTC.

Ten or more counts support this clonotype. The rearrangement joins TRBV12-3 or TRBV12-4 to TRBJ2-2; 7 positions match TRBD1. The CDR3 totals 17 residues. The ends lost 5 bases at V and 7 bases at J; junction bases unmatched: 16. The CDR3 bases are TGTGCCAGCAGTCCCCGGACAGGCTGGCGGACTCTCGGGGAGCTGTTTTTT. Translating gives CASSPRTGWRTLGELFF.

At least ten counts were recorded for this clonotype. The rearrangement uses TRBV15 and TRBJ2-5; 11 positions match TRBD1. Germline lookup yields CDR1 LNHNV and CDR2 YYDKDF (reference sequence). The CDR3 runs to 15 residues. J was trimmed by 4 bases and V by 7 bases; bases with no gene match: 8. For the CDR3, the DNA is TGTGCCACCACCCGATACGGGACAGGGGGAGAGACCCAGTACTTC. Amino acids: CATTRYGTGGETQYF.

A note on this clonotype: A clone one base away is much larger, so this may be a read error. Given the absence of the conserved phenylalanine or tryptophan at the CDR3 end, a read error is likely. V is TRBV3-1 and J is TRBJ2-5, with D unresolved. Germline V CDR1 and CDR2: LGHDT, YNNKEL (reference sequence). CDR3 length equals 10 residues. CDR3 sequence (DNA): TGTGCCAGCAGCCAAGGGACCCAGTACATC. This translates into CASSQGTQYI.